This entry lists 10 T cell receptor beta chains sequenced from one sample in a study of post-analysis software for immune sequencing data. Carried by the TCR beta cDNA libraries were unique molecular identifiers. TCRdb reanalysed the PCR reads using MiXCR and keeps one entry per CDR3 protein. The sample lists hundreds of thousands of distinct CDR3 sequences; just under 30% were seen once. These receptors' targets are unknown. Study conclusions and caveats: When patients were compared with controls, four to six TRBV segments were more frequent, TRBV5-6, TRBV5-1 and TRBV20-1 among them.

Input material: blood. The receptors were sampled from a girl between 10 and 17 years old with multiple sclerosis.

The chain is built from TRBV7-9 and TRBJ2-1, with no clear D. The CDR3 extends over 11 amino acids. Trimming shortened V by 8 bases and J by 8 bases, and 10 bases separated the two germline ends. Per the germline V gene, CDR1 is SEHNR and CDR2 is FQNEAQ (reference sequence). CDR3 coding DNA: TGTGCCAGCCGACCGAGCCATGAGCAGTTCTTC. This translates into CASRPSHEQFF.

Only a few counts were recorded for this clonotype. The CDR3 DNA reads as TGTGCCAGCAGTTCCCACCTAGCGGGGGGGTCCTACAATGAGCAGTTCTTC. Its protein is CASSSHLAGGSYNEQFF. The chain has TRBV27 and TRBJ2-1; 12 bases agree with TRBD2. The junction had 5 bases not matched to a gene; V was cut back by 4 bases and J by 1 base. CDR3 length: 17 amino acids. Looked up from germline, CDR1 is MNHEY and CDR2 is SMNVEV (reference sequence).

This clonotype has more than one count but fewer than ten. The genes are TRBV4-3 and TRBJ2-3, with 9 bases matching TRBD2. Germline V gene sequence: CDR1 LGHNA, CDR2 YSLEER. J gave up 3 bases and V 3 bases, and 4 bases lay outside the gene matches. The CDR3 consists of 15 residues. CDR3 protein: CASSHASGETDTQYF. The CDR3 DNA is TGCGCCAGCAGCCACGCTAGCGGGGAGACAGATACGCAGTATTTT.

The chain recombines TRBV4-3 with TRBJ2-7; 8 nucleotides line up with TRBD2. The CDR3 length is 16 residues. Per the germline V gene, CDR1 is LGHNA and CDR2 is YSLEER. J was trimmed by 3 bases and V by 0 bases; bases with no gene match: 7. The CDR3 coding sequence is TGCGCCAGCAGCCAAGATTGGAGCGGGAGAGTCTACGAGCAGTACTTC. Translated: CASSQDWSGRVYEQYF.

This clonotype was seen only once. This clone may be a read error of a much larger clone one base away. V and J are TRBV5-1 and TRBJ1-6, with D perhaps matching TRBD1 (5 bases). CDR1 and CDR2 (germline): SGHRS, YFSETQ. This CDR3 has 13 amino acids. The CDR3 reads CASSSRDNSPPHF. In nucleotides, the CDR3 is TGCGCCAGCAGCTCCAGGGATAATTCACCCCCCCACTTT.

This clonotype was seen only a few times. V usage is TRBV9 and J usage is TRBJ2-7, with 8 bases lining up with TRBD2. CDR1 and CDR2 from the germline V gene are SGDLS and YYNGEE. Trimming cost V 5 bases and J 6 bases; bases outside gene matches: 10. This CDR3 has 14 amino acids. DNA for the CDR3: TGTGCCAGCAGTCGAGCGGGAGTGAAGCCCGAGCAGTACTTC. Protein: CASSRAGVKPEQYF.

The rearrangement uses TRBV20-1 and TRBJ1-4; TRBD1 matches at 9 bases. The CDR3 is 14 amino acids. Germline CDR1 reads DFQATT; CDR2 reads SNEGSKA (reference sequence). V lost 3 bases and J lost 8; bases outside the gene matches: 7. The CDR3 DNA reads TGCAGTGCTAGGGACGACAGGGGGAGCGAAAAACTGTTTTTT. Translation: CSARDDRGSEKLFF.

This clonotype was counted a few times. V usage is TRBV3-1 and J usage is TRBJ2-3; D is uncertain. V gave up 5 bases and J gave up 4 bases, with 10 bases separating them. The CDR3 sequence is 13 residues long. Germline loops: CDR1 LGHDT, CDR2 YNNKEL (reference sequence). The CDR3 coding sequence is TGTGCCAGCAGCTCCGTGGTAGCAGATACGCAGTATTTT. It is translated as CASSSVVADTQYF.

This clonotype showed up just a few times. The DNA for the CDR3 is TGCGCCAGCAGTGGGCGAGGGGTCTTTGCCAATGAGCAGTTCTTC. Its protein is CASSGRGVFANEQFF. V usage is TRBV10-1 and J usage is TRBJ2-1; D assignment may be TRBD1 or TRBD2 (5 bases each). V was cut by 4 bases and J by 6 bases, with 16 bases left in between. Germline V gene lookup returns CDR1 WNHNN and CDR2 SYGVQD (reference sequence). The CDR3 extends over 15 amino acids.

The chain links TRBV5-6 to TRBJ1-1; D is perhaps TRBD1 (5 bases). Germline V lookup: CDR1 SGHDT, CDR2 YYEEEE. Trimming shortened V by 3 bases and J by 6 bases, and 6 bases separated the two germline ends. The CDR3 is 11 amino acids. This chain's CDR3 is CASSSGSEAFF. The CDR3 DNA sequence: TGTGCCAGCAGCTCAGGGTCTGAAGCTTTCTTT.